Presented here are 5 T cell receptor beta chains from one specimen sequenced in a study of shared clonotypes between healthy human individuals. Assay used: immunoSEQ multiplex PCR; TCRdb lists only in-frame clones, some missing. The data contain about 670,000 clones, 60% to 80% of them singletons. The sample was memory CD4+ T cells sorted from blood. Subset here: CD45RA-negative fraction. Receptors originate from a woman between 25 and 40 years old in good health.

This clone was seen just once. The CDR3 DNA is TGTGCCAGCTCACCTAACCCCGGGAGACAGGGGTGGGAGTATGGCTACACCTTC. Protein sequence: CASSPNPGRQGWEYGYTF. The rearrangement joins TRBV18 to TRBJ1-2; 8 positions match TRBD1. Germline CDR1 KGHSH, CDR2 LQKENI. The CDR3 consists of 18 residues. V gave up 3 bases and J gave up 5 bases; unmatched junction bases: 17.

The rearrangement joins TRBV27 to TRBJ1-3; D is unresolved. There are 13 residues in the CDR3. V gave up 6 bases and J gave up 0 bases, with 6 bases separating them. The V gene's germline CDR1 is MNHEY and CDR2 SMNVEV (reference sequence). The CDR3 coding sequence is TGTGCCAGCAGCCCGCTCTCTGGAAACACCATATATTTT. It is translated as CASSPLSGNTIYF.

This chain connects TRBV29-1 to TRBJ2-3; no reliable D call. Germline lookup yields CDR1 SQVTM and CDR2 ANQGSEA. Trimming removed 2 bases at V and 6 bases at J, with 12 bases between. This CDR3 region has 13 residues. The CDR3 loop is CSVEFGLGDTQYF. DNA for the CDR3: TGCAGCGTTGAATTTGGGTTAGGGGATACGCAGTATTTT.

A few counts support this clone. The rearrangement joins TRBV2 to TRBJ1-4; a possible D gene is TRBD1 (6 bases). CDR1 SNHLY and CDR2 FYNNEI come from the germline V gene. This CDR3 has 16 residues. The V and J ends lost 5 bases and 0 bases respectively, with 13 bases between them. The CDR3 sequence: CASSLRGAATNEKLFF. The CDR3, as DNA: TGTGCCAGCAGTTTGAGGGGGGCTGCAACTAATGAAAAACTGTTTTTT. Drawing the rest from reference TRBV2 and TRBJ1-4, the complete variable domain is EPEVTQTPSHQVTQMGQEVILRCVPISNHLYFYWYRQILGQKVEFLVSFYNNEISEKSEIFDDQFSVERPDGSNFTLKIRSTKLEDSAMYFCASSLRGAATNEKLFFGSGTQLSVL.

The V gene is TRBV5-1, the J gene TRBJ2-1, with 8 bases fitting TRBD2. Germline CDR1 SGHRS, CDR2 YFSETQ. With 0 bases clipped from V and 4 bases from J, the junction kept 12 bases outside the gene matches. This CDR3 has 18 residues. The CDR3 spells CASSLDLGGLAGYNEQFF. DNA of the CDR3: TGCGCCAGCAGCTTGGATCTTGGGGGGCTAGCGGGTTACAATGAGCAGTTCTTC.